This T cell receptor (beta chain) originates from a study of T cells in Graves' hyperthyroidism and ophthalmopathy. Study-level findings and limits: In simple terms, a model built on 13 V-J features told ophthalmopathy apart from stable hyperthyroidism.

Researchers took RNA transcripts and amplified the TCR beta CDR3 regions from them. HTBI primers were employed in a first-round RT-PCR of the TCR CDR3. TCRdb used MiXCR to reprocess the multiplex PCR reads, holding one entry per CDR3 protein. Here the sample spans some 490,000 distinct CDR3 sequences, about 16% being singletons. Thyroid ultrasound, orbital computed tomography, clinical symptoms, and serum thyroxine and TRAb underpinned diagnoses. To note about this clonotype: The target antigen is unknown.

Germline assignment: CDR1 MNHNY and CDR2 SVGAGI (reference sequence). CDR3 length: 15 amino acids. The germline V and J ends were trimmed by 0 bases and 7 bases, with 13 bases remaining between them. The chain couples TRBV6-6 to TRBJ2-1; tentative D call: TRBD1 (6 bases). This clonotype was sampled from a woman in her thirties with Graves' ophthalmopathy. Specimen: blood. The chain's CDR3 is CASSYSRQGWNEQFF. CDR3 nucleotide sequence: TGTGCCAGCAGTTACTCGCGGCAGGGGTGGAATGAGCAGTTCTTC.